This T cell receptor (beta chain) derives from a study of metastatic and nonmetastatic thyroid tumors. Notes on the study in general: TCR beta diversity was reportedly significantly higher in malignant thyroid tumors than benign nodules, in blood and tumor.

The length of the CDR3 is 13 residues. The V gene's germline CDR1 is SGHAT and CDR2 FQNNGV. Trimming shortened V by 3 bases and J by 2 bases, and 7 bases separated the two germline ends. Note on this clone: Its antigen is unidentified.

Using MiXCR, TCRdb re-called clones from the PCR reads. This sample has approximately 24,000 clones, with about 21% found just once. Thyroid surgery was preceded by no treatment in any patient. Sequenced material: blood. This receptor was obtained from a male donor with papillary thyroid cancer or a benign thyroid nodule (not recorded which). Some clones in this sample may be carry-over from other donors' samples. The genes are TRBV11-2 and TRBJ1-1; D is uncertain. CDR3 bases: TGTGCCAGCAGCTTTGGACCTAACACTGAAGCTTTCTTT. It codes for CASSFGPNTEAFF.